The 23 T cell receptor beta chains below were found in one sample sequenced in a study of T cell responses to AZD1222 COVID-19 vaccine. Using immunoSEQ multiplex PCR, the repertoire was profiled, and TCRdb retains in-frame clones only, with some absent. Of around 150,000 clones listed, 70% to 90% are singletons. Sample: peripheral blood, taken on day 0 of MenACWY control vaccination. All receptors derive from an adult in good health.

The CDR3 DNA follows: TGTGCCAGCAGCACGCATATAACAGAGTTCCAGGGGGGCTACACCTTC. Protein sequence: CASSTHITEFQGGYTF. The chain couples TRBV27 to TRBJ1-2; possible D gene TRBD1, 6 bases. CDR1 MNHEY and CDR2 SMNVEV come from the germline V gene (reference sequence). V dropped 6 bases and J dropped 8 bases, with 25 bases sitting between them. The CDR3 length is 16 residues.

The rearrangement uses TRBV19 and TRBJ2-6; D gene ambiguous. Between the trimmed V and J ends, which lost 10 bases and 0 bases, there was a span of 19 bases. This CDR3 is built from 17 residues. Germline values: CDR1 LNHDA, CDR2 SQIVND (reference sequence). CDR3 coding DNA: TGTGCCACCCGACGGTCCCCGCTGAGCTCTGGGGCCAACGTCCTGACTTTC. Translated, it gives CATRRSPLSSGANVLTF.

The rearrangement joins TRBV6-5 to TRBJ2-7; no definite D call. V lost 6 bases, J lost 2 bases, and 11 bases lay in between. Per germline, CDR1 MNHEY and CDR2 SVGAGI. This CDR3 is built from 13 residues. The CDR3 region has the DNA TGTGCCAGCAGCCCCCCTGGAACCTACGAGCAGTACTTC. This codes for CASSPPGTYEQYF.

The gene calls are TRBV4-3 and TRBJ1-4; 7 nucleotides match TRBD1. Unmatched junction bases numbered 8, after V lost 0 bases and J lost 4 bases. CDR1 is LGHNA and CDR2 is YSLEER in the germline V gene. This CDR3 has 17 amino acids. CDR3 DNA: TGCGCCAGCAGCCAAGATTGGCAGGGGGGCAATAATGAAAAACTGTTTTTT. Its translation: CASSQDWQGGNNEKLFF.

The CDR3 nucleotides read TGTGCCAGTAGCGGACAGGGTAGGAGTGATGGCTACACCTTC. Translated: CASSGQGRSDGYTF. This chain joins TRBV19 and TRBJ1-2; 8 bases are a match to TRBD1. The trim removed 6 bases at V and 6 bases at J, leaving 9 bases unmatched. The CDR3 has 14 amino acids. The germline gives CDR1 LNHDA, CDR2 SQIVND (reference sequence). Filled out from reference TRBV19 and TRBJ1-2, the complete variable domain reads DGGITQSPKYLFRKEGQNVTLSCEQNLNHDAMYWYRQDPGQGLRLIYYSQIVNDFQKGDIAEGYSVSREKKESFPLTVTSAQKNPTAFYLCASSGQGRSDGYTFGSGTRLTVV.

The J gene is TRBJ1-1, the V gene TRBV5-4; D not certain. The CDR3 loop spans 13 amino acids. Germline loops: CDR1 SGHNT, CDR2 YYREEE (reference sequence). The V end was cut by 2 bases, the J end by 2 bases, with 7 bases between. Here the CDR3 reads CASSFRANTEAFF. For the CDR3, the DNA is TGTGCCAGCAGCTTCCGGGCCAACACTGAAGCTTTCTTT.

The chain combines TRBV12-3 or TRBV12-4 with TRBJ2-2; D gene ambiguous. The V gene lost 6 bases and the J gene lost 6 bases, with 8 bases spanning the gap. The CDR3 spans 12 residues. The CDR3 DNA is TGTGCCAGCAGCCCAAACCCCGGGGAGCTGTTTTTT. It codes for CASSPNPGELFF.

This chain joins TRBV28 and TRBJ1-4; no definite D call. Germline CDR1 MDHEN, CDR2 SYDVKM. CDR3 length: 12 amino acids. The germline V and J ends were trimmed by 7 bases and 13 bases, with 16 bases remaining between them. CDR3 nucleotide sequence: TGTGCCAGCAACGTCAAGGGAGGTTTACTGTTTTTT. Translated: CASNVKGGLLFF.

This chain joins TRBV6-5 and TRBJ2-2; 9 positions agree with TRBD2. CDR1 MNHEY and CDR2 SVGAGI come from the germline V gene. Trimming at V came to 7 bases and at J to 4 bases, leaving 7 bases not matched to a gene. The CDR3 contains 15 residues. CDR3 sequence (DNA): TGTGCCAGCAACATAGCGGGGGCCGCCACCGGGGAGCTGTTTTTT. It yields the protein CASNIAGAATGELFF.

V gene TRBV5-4 combines with J gene TRBJ1-6; tentative D call: TRBD1 (5 bases). The CDR3 loop spans 15 amino acids. The V end lost 1 base, the J end lost 2 bases, and 7 bases lay between the germline ends. CDR1 and CDR2 (germline): SGHNT, YYREEE (reference sequence). The CDR3 coding sequence is TGTGCCAGCAGCTTGAGGGGCGCCTATAATTCACCCCTCCACTTT. Translated: CASSLRGAYNSPLHF.

V gene TRBV19 combines with J gene TRBJ2-1, with 9 nucleotides matching TRBD2. Germline trimming cut 5 bases from V and 7 bases from J; bases unmatched to any gene: 6. Germline CDR1 is LNHDA and CDR2 is SQIVND (reference sequence). The CDR3 sequence is 14 residues long. This CDR3 is CASSGGRAGNEQFF. In nucleotides, the CDR3 is TGTGCCAGTAGTGGCGGGAGGGCCGGGAATGAGCAGTTCTTC.

The chain is built from TRBV7-2 and TRBJ2-1, with a possible D match to TRBD2 (5 bases). Germline V CDR1 and CDR2: SGHTA, FQGNSA. This CDR3 contains 13 residues. V was clipped by 2 bases and J by 5 bases, with 7 bases between them. CDR3 loop: CASSLNGNNEQFF. The CDR3 nucleotides read TGTGCCAGCAGCTTAAACGGGAACAATGAGCAGTTCTTC.

This clone was seen more than once but under ten times. V and J are TRBV6-6 and TRBJ2-7; the match to TRBD2 covers 7 bases. This CDR3 spans 14 amino acids. CDR1 is MNHNY, CDR2 SVGAGI, per germline (reference sequence). Trimming at V came to 6 bases and at J to 4 bases, leaving 9 bases not matched to a gene. The CDR3 DNA follows: TGTGCCAGCAGCTGGGGGAGGGAAGGTTACGAGCAGTACTTC. Translating gives CASSWGREGYEQYF.

This rearrangement joins TRBV3-1 (or the pseudogene TRBV3-2) to TRBJ1-1; weak D call: TRBD1 (5 bases). Germline assignment: CDR1 LGHDT and CDR2 YNNKEL (reference sequence). V was trimmed by 2 bases and J by 5 bases, leaving 9 bases between them. CDR3 size: 13 residues. CDR3: CASSQLGATEAFF. As DNA, the CDR3 is TGTGCCAGCAGCCAACTTGGGGCGACTGAAGCTTTCTTT.

The chain links TRBV7-2 to TRBJ1-1, with D hard to call. This CDR3 has 13 residues. CDR1 SGHTA and CDR2 FQGNSA come from the germline V gene. V gave up 5 bases and J gave up 3 bases, with 10 bases separating them. The CDR3 sequence: CASSAEMDTEAFF. The CDR3, as DNA: TGTGCCAGCAGCGCCGAGATGGACACTGAAGCTTTCTTT.

For the CDR3, the DNA is TGTGCCAGCAGCTCACTACAGGGGTCCACATCACCCTACGAGCAGTACTTC. It codes for CASSSLQGSTSPYEQYF. The chain joins TRBV5-5 to TRBJ2-7, with 7 bases matching TRBD1. Germline CDR1 SGHKS, CDR2 YYEKEE (reference sequence). CDR3 length: 17 amino acids. V was pared by 3 bases and J by 2 bases, with 14 bases of the junction left unmatched.

CDR3 sequence (DNA): TGTGCCAGCAGTGACTCTGTAGGGCCCCTCTATGAGCAGTTCTTC. This sequence encodes CASSDSVGPLYEQFF. The rearrangement links TRBV6-4 to TRBJ2-1; no clear D gene. The CDR3 length is 15 residues. The V gene's germline CDR1 is MRHNA and CDR2 SNTAGT. V was shortened by 0 bases and J by 8 bases, with 14 bases between the two germline ends.

This clone has only a few counts. This chain uses TRBV7-2 with TRBJ1-5, with 11 bases lining up with TRBD1. Germline assignment: CDR1 SGHTA and CDR2 FQGNSA. CDR3 size: 14 residues. J lost 7 bases, V lost 4 bases, and 3 bases had no gene match. The CDR3 DNA is TGTGCCAGCAGCTGGACAGGGGGCTCGCAGCCCCAGCATTTT. Translation: CASSWTGGSQPQHF.

V usage is TRBV5-4 and J usage is TRBJ1-2; 7 bases are a match to TRBD1. The CDR3 extends over 17 amino acids. With V trimmed by 3 bases and J by 5 bases, 16 bases remained unmatched. Germline CDR1 SGHNT, CDR2 YYREEE (reference sequence). CDR3 sequence (DNA): TGTGCCAGCAGCTCTCCGGGACAGCAACATTCCGGGTATGGCTACACCTTC. This encodes CASSSPGQQHSGYGYTF. Drawing the rest from reference TRBV5-4 and TRBJ1-2, the complete variable domain is ETGVTQSPTHLIKTRGQQVTLRCSSQSGHNTVSWYQQALGQGPQFIFQYYREEENGRGNFPPRFSGLQFPNYSSELNVNALELDDSALYLCASSSPGQQHSGYGYTFGSGTRLTVV.

The chain couples TRBV11-1 to TRBJ2-2; TRBD1 agrees at 9 bases. Germline V gene sequence: CDR1 SGHAT, CDR2 FQDESV (reference sequence). Trimming took 8 bases from V and 3 from J; bases not matched to a gene: 7. CDR3 length: 15 amino acids. CDR3 DNA: TGTGCCAGCTCCCCACAGGGGGCAGACACCGGGGAGCTGTTTTTT. It encodes CASSPQGADTGELFF.

This chain joins TRBV11-2 and TRBJ1-3, with D unresolved. The V end lost 0 bases, the J end lost 5 bases, and 8 bases lay between the germline ends. The germline V gene has CDR1 SGHAT and CDR2 FQNNGV. The CDR3 has 14 residues. This chain's CDR3 is CASSLEQYRNTIYF. DNA of the CDR3: TGTGCCAGCAGCTTAGAACAATATAGAAACACCATATATTTT. Filled out from reference TRBV11-2 and TRBJ1-3, the complete variable domain reads EAGVAQSPRYKIIEKRQSVAFWCNPISGHATLYWYQQILGQGPKLLIQFQNNGVVDDSQLPKDRFSAERLKGVDSTLKIQPAKLEDSAVYLCASSLEQYRNTIYFGEGSWLTVV.

The chain uses TRBV5-1 and TRBJ2-6, with D maybe TRBD2 (5 bases). Looked up from germline, CDR1 is SGHRS and CDR2 is YFSETQ. The CDR3 has 16 residues. V dropped 0 bases and J dropped 4 bases, with 11 bases sitting between them. This CDR3 is CASSLGVASGANVLTF. The CDR3 DNA reads TGCGCCAGCAGCTTGGGGGTAGCGTCCGGGGCCAACGTCCTGACTTTC.

The chain is built from TRBV3-1 (or the pseudogene TRBV3-2) and TRBJ2-4; D not resolved. The germline gives CDR1 LGHDT, CDR2 YNNKEL (reference sequence). There are 15 residues in the CDR3. The V end lost 0 bases, the J end lost 6 bases, and 12 bases lay between the germline ends. The CDR3 DNA sequence: TGTGCCAGCAGCCAAGAGTGGACGGAAGGAAACATTCAGTACTTC. It specifies CASSQEWTEGNIQYF.